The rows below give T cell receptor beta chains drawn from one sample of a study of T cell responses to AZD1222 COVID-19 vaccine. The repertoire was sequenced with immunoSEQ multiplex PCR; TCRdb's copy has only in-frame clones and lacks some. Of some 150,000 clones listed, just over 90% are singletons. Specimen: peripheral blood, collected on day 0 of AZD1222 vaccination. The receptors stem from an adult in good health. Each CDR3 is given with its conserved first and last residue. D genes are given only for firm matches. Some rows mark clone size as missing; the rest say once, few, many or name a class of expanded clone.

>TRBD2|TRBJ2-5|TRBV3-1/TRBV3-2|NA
TGTGCCAGCAGCCAAAGACTAGCGGGGCAGGGGGAGACCCAGTACTTC
CASSQRLAGQGETQYF
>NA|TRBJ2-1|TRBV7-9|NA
TGTGCCAGCAGCTTCGTAGGGTCCTACAATGAGCAGTTCTTC
CASSFVGSYNEQFF
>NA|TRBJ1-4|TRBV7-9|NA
TGTGCCAGCAGCTTAGTAGGAGGGGGGCGCGGTGAAAAACTGTTTTTT
CASSLVGGGRGEKLFF
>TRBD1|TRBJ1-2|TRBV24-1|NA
TGTGCCACCAGTTACAGGGGGGAGGGCTACACCTTC
CATSYRGEGYTF
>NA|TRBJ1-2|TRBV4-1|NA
TGCGCCAGCAGCCAAGTTTGGGGGAACTATGGCTACACCTTC
CASSQVWGNYGYTF
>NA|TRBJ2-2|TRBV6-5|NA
TGTGCCAGCAGTTACTCGGCAGGGGCTAGGTCCGGGGAGCTGTTTTTT
CASSYSAGARSGELFF
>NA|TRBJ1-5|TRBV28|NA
TGTGCCAGCAGGTTGGGGTTCCGAAGGCATCAGCCCCAGCATTTT
CASRLGFRRHQPQHF
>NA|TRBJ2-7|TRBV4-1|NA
TGCGCCAGCAGCCAAAGGGTCTGGGGCTACGAGCAGTACTTC
CASSQRVWGYEQYF
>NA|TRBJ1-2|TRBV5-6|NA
TGTGCCAGCAAAATAGACCCGAAGACAGGCCCCCAGGACTATGGCTACACCTTC
CASKIDPKTGPQDYGYTF
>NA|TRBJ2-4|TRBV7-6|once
TGTGCCAGCAGCCCAGGACTAACCCCAAGGGCCAAAAACATTCAGTACTTC
CASSPGLTPRAKNIQYF
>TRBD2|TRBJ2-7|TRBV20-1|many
TGCAGTGCTAGTAGGCGGGAGTACGAGCAGTACTTC
CSASRREYEQYF
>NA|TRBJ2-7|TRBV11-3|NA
TGTGCCAGCAGCTTAGACCCTGGGGGGTACGAGCAGTACTTC
CASSLDPGGYEQYF
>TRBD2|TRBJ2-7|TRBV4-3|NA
TGCGCCAGCAGCCAGGTATTGGCGGGGGGCCCCTACGAGCAGTACTTC
CASSQVLAGGPYEQYF
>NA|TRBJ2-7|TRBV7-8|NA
TGTGCCAGCAGCCCCGATGGGGACCGCCTGTACGAGCAGTACTTC
CASSPDGDRLYEQYF
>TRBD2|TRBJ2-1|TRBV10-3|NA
TGTGCCACCGAAAAACCTAGCGGGGGCTACAATGAGCAGTTCTTC
CATEKPSGGYNEQFF
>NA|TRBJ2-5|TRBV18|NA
TGTGCCAGCTCACCACCGGGAGAGACCCAGTACTTC
CASSPPGETQYF
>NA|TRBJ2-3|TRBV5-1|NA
TGCGCCAGCAGCTCCGGTTCAGGGTTGGGTACGCAGTATTTT
CASSSGSGLGTQYF
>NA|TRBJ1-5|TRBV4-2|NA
TGTGCCAGCAGCGCCCCCCTTCGGGGTAGCAATCAGCCCCAGCATTTT
CASSAPLRGSNQPQHF
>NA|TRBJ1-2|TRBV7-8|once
TGTGCCAGCACCCCGGTCGTCCACCCTAGTGGCTACACCTTC
CASTPVVHPSGYTF
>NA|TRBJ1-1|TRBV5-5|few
TGTGCCAGCAGCCGATGGGCGGGGGACACTGAAGCTTTCTTT
CASSRWAGDTEAFF
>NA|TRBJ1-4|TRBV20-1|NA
TGCAGTGCTAGTTCGGTCCCTTCGCTGTTTTTT
CSASSVPSLFF
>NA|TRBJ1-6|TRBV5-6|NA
TGTGCCAGCAGCTTGGACATCACCGCAGGTTCACCCCTCCACTTT
CASSLDITAGSPLHF
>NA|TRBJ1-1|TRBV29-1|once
TGCAGCGTTGAAGAAGGGAGAGAAGCTTTCTTT
CSVEEGREAFF
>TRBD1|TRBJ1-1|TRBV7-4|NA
TGTGCCAGCAGCTTAGGGGGACAGGGGAACACTGAAGCTTTCTTT
CASSLGGQGNTEAFF
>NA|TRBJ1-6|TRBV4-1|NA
TGCGCCAGCAGCCAAGACTCTGGGCAGGGGAGGAATTCACCCCTCCACTTT
CASSQDSGQGRNSPLHF
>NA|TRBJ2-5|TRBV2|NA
TGTGCCAGCATGCAGTGGCAGGTGACGTACCAAGAGACCCAGTACTTC
CASMQWQVTYQETQYF
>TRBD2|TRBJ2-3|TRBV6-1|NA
TGTGCCAGCAGTGCTTCGCGGGGGGAGTTTAGAGATACGCAGTATTTT
CASSASRGEFRDTQYF
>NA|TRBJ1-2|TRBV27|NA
TGTGCCAGCAGTCTCTCTTTCCCGGGGAGCTATGATGGCTACACCTTC
CASSLSFPGSYDGYTF
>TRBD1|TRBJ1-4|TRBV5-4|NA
TGTGCCAGCAGCCTCCATAGGACAGGGGCACAGGAAAAACTGTTTTTT
CASSLHRTGAQEKLFF
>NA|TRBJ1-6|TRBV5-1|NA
TGCGCCAGCAGCTCTCTAGGGCAGGCGGGGACCCTCCACTTT
CASSSLGQAGTLHF
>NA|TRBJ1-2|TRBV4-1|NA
TGCGCCAGCAGCCAAGATTGGGACTATGGCTACACCTTC
CASSQDWDYGYTF
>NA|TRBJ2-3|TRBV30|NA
TGTGCCTGGAGTGCGGGGCCAGATACGCAGTATTTT
CAWSAGPDTQYF
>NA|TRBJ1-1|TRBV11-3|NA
TGTGCCAGCAGCCCAAGAAGGAGACCTTGGGGCACTGAAGCTTTCTTT
CASSPRRRPWGTEAFF
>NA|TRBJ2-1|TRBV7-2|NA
TGTGCCAGCAGCTTTGGGGGTTCACGGACTGGGTCGCAGTTCTTC
CASSFGGSRTGSQFF
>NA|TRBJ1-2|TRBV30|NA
TGTGCCTGGAGTGTACCGGGGGGCGGCTACACCTTC
CAWSVPGGGYTF
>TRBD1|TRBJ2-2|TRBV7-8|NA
TGTGCCAGCAGCCCTACGCGGGCAGGGACAGGTTATAACACCGGGGAGCTGTTTTTT
CASSPTRAGTGYNTGELFF
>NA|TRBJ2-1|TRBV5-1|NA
TGCGCCAGCAGCACACAGGGGGAGGGCGAGCAGTTCTTC
CASSTQGEGEQFF
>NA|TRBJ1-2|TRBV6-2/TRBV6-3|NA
TGTGCCAGCAGTTACGGGGTCGTTTCGGGCTACACCTTC
CASSYGVVSGYTF
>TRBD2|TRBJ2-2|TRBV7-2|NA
TGTGCCAGCAGCTCAACCCGGAGACTAGCCTCCGGGGAGCTGTTTTTT
CASSSTRRLASGELFF
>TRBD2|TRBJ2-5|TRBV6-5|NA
TGTGCCAGCAGTTACTCAGCGGGGCGGGAGACCCAGTACTTC
CASSYSAGRETQYF
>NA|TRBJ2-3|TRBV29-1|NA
TGCAGCGTTGATGCTTTTCGCGGGGGCCCGATCCACACAGATACGCAGTATTTT
CSVDAFRGGPIHTDTQYF
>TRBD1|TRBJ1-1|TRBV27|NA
TGTGCCAGCGGAGACAGGGGAATGAACACTGAAGCTTTCTTT
CASGDRGMNTEAFF
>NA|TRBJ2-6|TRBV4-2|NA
TGTGCCAGCAGCCAAGAAAACGGGGCCAACGTCCTGACTTTC
CASSQENGANVLTF
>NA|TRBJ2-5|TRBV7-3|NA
TGTGCCAGCAGCCTAAATAGCGGAAACCAAGAGACCCAGTACTTC
CASSLNSGNQETQYF
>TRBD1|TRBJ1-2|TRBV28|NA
TGTGCCAGCAGAGGGACAGGGTATGGCTACACCTTC
CASRGTGYGYTF
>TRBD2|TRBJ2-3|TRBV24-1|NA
TGTGCCACCAGTGATTTCCGACTAGCGGGGGCGGTTGATACGCAGTATTTT
CATSDFRLAGAVDTQYF
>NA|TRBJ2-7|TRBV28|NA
TGTGCCAGCAGTTTGCCGGACTTCCTGAGCTACGAGCAGTACTTC
CASSLPDFLSYEQYF
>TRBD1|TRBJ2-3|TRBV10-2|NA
TGCGCCAGCAGGACAGGGGGCACAGATACGCAGTATTTT
CASRTGGTDTQYF
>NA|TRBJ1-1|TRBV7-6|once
TGTGCCAGCAGTTTAGACGGGACCACTGAAGCTTTCTTT
CASSLDGTTEAFF
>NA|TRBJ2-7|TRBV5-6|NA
TGTGCCAGCAGCCCACCCGGCGGGGTGGGCGAGCAGTACTTC
CASSPPGGVGEQYF
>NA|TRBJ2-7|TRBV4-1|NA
TGCGCCAGCAGCCAAGGGATAGGACGGAGCTACGAGCAGTACTTC
CASSQGIGRSYEQYF
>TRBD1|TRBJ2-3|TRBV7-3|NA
TGTGCCAGCAGCGTCCAGGGGGGCACAGATACGCAGTATTTT
CASSVQGGTDTQYF
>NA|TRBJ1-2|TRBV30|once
TGTGCCTGGAGTGTACCCCCGTCGTCCTATGGCTACACCTTC
CAWSVPPSSYGYTF
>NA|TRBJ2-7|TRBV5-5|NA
TGTGCCAGCAGCTCGAGCCGGGCCTCACCCTACGAGCAGTACTTC
CASSSSRASPYEQYF
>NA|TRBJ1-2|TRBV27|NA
TGTGCCAGCAGTTTTGTATCAGGGGTTGGCTACACCTTC
CASSFVSGVGYTF
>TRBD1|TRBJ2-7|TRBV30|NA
TGTGCCTGGAGTCGCCAAACAGGGGGCGAGCAGTACTTC
CAWSRQTGGEQYF
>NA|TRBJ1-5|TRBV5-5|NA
TGTGCCAGCAGCTTGACGGTCAATCAGCCCCAGCATTTT
CASSLTVNQPQHF
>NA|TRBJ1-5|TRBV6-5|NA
TGTGCCAGCAGTTACTCCGTCGGGTTCAATCAGCCCCAGCATTTT
CASSYSVGFNQPQHF
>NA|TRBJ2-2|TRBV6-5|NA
TGTGCCAGCAGTTACGCCCTAAACACCGGGGAGCTGTTTTTT
CASSYALNTGELFF
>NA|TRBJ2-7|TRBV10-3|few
TGTGCCATCAGTGGGAATTACGAGCAGTACTTC
CAISGNYEQYF